Presented here are 10 T cell receptor beta chains from one specimen sequenced in a study of beta chain features in type 1 diabetes. The investigators reverse transcribed all of the isolated RNA, so they sequenced expressed TCRB transcripts. This table comes from immunoSEQ multiplex PCR, and its TCRdb copy is limited to in-frame clones, with some not included. The sample has 250,000 or so clones, 68% seen once; the top ten hold 0.053%. The sequenced sample consisted of naive CD4+ T cells from blood. All receptors derive from a man younger than 40 in good health.

The chain carries TRBV4-3 and TRBJ1-2; D unclear. The CDR3 is 14 amino acids. V was trimmed by 0 bases and J by 4 bases, leaving 9 bases between them. Germline-derived CDR1 and CDR2 are LGHNA and YSLEER. The CDR3 DNA sequence: TGCGCCAGCAGCCAAGAACTCCTCGTCTATGGCTACACCTTC. Translated, it gives CASSQELLVYGYTF.

The gene calls are TRBV30 and TRBJ2-5, with 7 bases that match TRBD2. Germline trimming cut 2 bases from V and 5 bases from J; bases unmatched to any gene: 8. This CDR3 is 14 amino acids long. Germline V lookup: CDR1 GTSNPN, CDR2 SVGIG (reference sequence). CDR3 DNA: TGTGCCTGGAGTCACCGCGGGGGAAGGGAGACCCAGTACTTC. As protein: CAWSHRGGRETQYF.

CDR3 nucleotide sequence: TGCAGCGTTGACGGGGGCGAGGACATTCAGTACTTC. This encodes CSVDGGEDIQYF. V usage is TRBV29-1 and J usage is TRBJ2-4, with D perhaps matching TRBD1 or TRBD2 (6 bases each). V lost 3 bases, J lost 8 bases, and 11 bases lay in between. Germline CDR1 SQVTM, CDR2 ANQGSEA. This CDR3 region has 12 residues.

This clone was observed a handful of times. The gene calls are TRBV10-3 and TRBJ1-1; D is ambiguous. V was shortened by 11 bases and J by 1 base, with 14 bases between the two germline ends. Germline V gene lookup returns CDR1 ENHRY and CDR2 SYGVKD. The CDR3 is made up of 13 amino acids. Written as DNA, the CDR3 is TGTGCCTCAGGACGGCCGCCGAACACTGAAGCTTTCTTT. Translated, it gives CASGRPPNTEAFF.

J is TRBJ2-5 and V is TRBV6-5, with 7 bases aligning to TRBD1. Germline CDR1 reads MNHEY; CDR2 reads SVGAGI. With V trimmed by 6 bases and J by 2 bases, 6 bases remained unmatched. The CDR3 runs 14 residues. The CDR3 DNA follows: TGTGCCAGCAGCCAAGCCAGGGGGCAAGAGACCCAGTACTTC. Translation: CASSQARGQETQYF.

This clone occurred a few times. The gene calls are TRBV7-2 and TRBJ2-5; D remains ambiguous. The ends were cut back, 6 bases at V and 2 bases at J, with 13 bases in the middle. Germline CDR1 SGHTA, CDR2 FQGNSA. The CDR3 has 14 amino acids. The DNA for the CDR3 is TGTGCCAGCAGTTCCCTTGCCTCACAAGAGACCCAGTACTTC. Translating it yields CASSSLASQETQYF.

The chain has TRBV5-1 and TRBJ2-3; TRBD1 agrees at 7 bases. Germline V gene data show CDR1 as SGHRS and CDR2 as YFSETQ. The CDR3 is 14 amino acids. Unmatched junction bases numbered 8, after V lost 4 bases and J lost 6 bases. The CDR3 DNA reads as TGCGCCAGCAGCCGGGACAGCCAGTCCGATACGCAGTATTTT. Translating it yields CASSRDSQSDTQYF. Combining the CDR3 with reference TRBV5-1 and TRBJ2-3 gives the whole variable domain KAGVTQTPRYLIKTRGQQVTLSCSPISGHRSVSWYQQTPGQGLQFLFEYFSETQRNKGNFPGRFSGRQFSNSRSEMNVSTLELGDSALYLCASSRDSQSDTQYFGPGTRLTVL.

This clone was detected a few times. The J gene is TRBJ1-1, the V gene TRBV30; D is unclear. V lost 3 bases and J 4 bases, leaving 6 bases between the germline ends. The CDR3 is 11 amino acids. Germline-derived CDR1 and CDR2 are GTSNPN and SVGIG (reference sequence). In nucleotides, the CDR3 is TGTGCCTGGAGGGTTTCCACTGAAGCTTTCTTT. Protein: CAWRVSTEAFF.

V gene TRBV12-2 combines with J gene TRBJ2-1; the D call in the table, TRBD2, was not verified against the DNA. TRBV12-2 constitutes a pseudogene. The CDR3 is 16 amino acids. The CDR3 DNA reads TGTGCAAGTCGCTCTCTAAAGCGGGGCCTAATCAATGAGCAGTTCTTC. Its translation: CASRSLKRGLINEQFF.

The chain employs TRBV2 and TRBJ2-5, with TRBD1 as a possible D gene (5 bases). V shed 1 base and J shed 4 bases, with 13 bases lying between them. The CDR3 has 15 residues. Germline CDR1 SNHLY, CDR2 FYNNEI. CDR3 sequence reads: CASSEGWSGAETQYF. CDR3 in DNA: TGTGCCAGCAGTGAAGGGTGGTCTGGGGCAGAGACCCAGTACTTC.